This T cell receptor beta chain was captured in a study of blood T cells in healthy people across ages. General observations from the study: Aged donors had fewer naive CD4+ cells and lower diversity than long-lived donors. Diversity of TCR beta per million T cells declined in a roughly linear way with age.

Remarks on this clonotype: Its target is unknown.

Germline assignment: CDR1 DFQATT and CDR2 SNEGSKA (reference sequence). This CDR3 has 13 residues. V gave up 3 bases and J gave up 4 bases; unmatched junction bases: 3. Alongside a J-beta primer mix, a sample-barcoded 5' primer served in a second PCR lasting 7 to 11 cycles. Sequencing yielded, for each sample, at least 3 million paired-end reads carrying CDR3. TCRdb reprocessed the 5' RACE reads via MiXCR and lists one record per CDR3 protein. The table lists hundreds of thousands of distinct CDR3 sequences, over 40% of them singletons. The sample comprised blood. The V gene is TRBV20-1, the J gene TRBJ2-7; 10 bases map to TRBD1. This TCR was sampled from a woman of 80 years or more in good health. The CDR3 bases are TGCAGTGCTAGCGCGGACAGGGGGTACGAGCAGTACTTC. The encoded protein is CSASADRGYEQYF.